The clone carrying this T cell receptor (beta chain) has at least ten counts. Its antigen is currently unknown. Specified time point: newly diagnosed GD, antithyroid drugs for less than 3 months. Extracted RNA from PBMCs served as the source of the TCR library. This sample was included in a study of regulatory T cells in long-lasting Graves disease. Study-wide findings and caveats: TCR diversity was lower in persistent Graves' patients (versus newly diagnosed ones). Persistent disease samples used TRBV28, TRBJ1-2 and TRBJ2-5 preferentially.

HTBI primers from iRepertoire and Arm-PCR of CDR3 regions yielded the TCR beta libraries. One entry per CDR3 protein results from TCRdb running MiXCR on the multiplex PCR reads. The sample contains hundreds of thousands of distinct CDR3 sequences, around 17% of which appear only once. The germline V gene has CDR1 SNHLY and CDR2 FYNNEI. V was pared by 2 bases and J by 6 bases, with 11 bases between. There are 15 residues in the CDR3. The same data also went into a second study, on T cells in Graves' hyperthyroidism and ophthalmopathy. That investigation notes: Among thyroid clonotypes expanded above 0.001, most also appeared in blood. Stable hyperthyroidism was told apart from ophthalmopathy by a model built on 13 V-J features.

The source is a woman aged 30 to 39 with Graves disease. The sample here was peripheral blood mononuclear cells (PBMCs), taken at new diagnosis, from a patient treated with antithyroid drugs. The chain has TRBV2 and TRBJ1-6, with D unresolved. The CDR3 sequence is CASSERRNVNSPLHF. DNA of the CDR3: TGTGCCAGCAGTGAACGGAGGAACGTTAATTCACCCCTCCACTTT.